A selection of T cell receptor beta chains follows, all from one sample in a study of CD8+CD57+ T cells in acquired aplastic anemia. From the reads, TCRdb called clonotypes with MiXCR, one entry per CDR3 protein. Among about 160,000 distinct CDR3 sequences, around 50% were seen once, and the ten largest hold less than 3%. The sequencing sample was made of sorted CD4+, CD8+, or CD8+CD57+ T cells (not recorded which) from PBMCs. The receptor set was obtained from a human donor with aplastic anemia. CDR3s include the opening cysteine and the closing phenylalanine or tryptophan. The D gene is left open where the match is weak. Size values are once, few and many counts, or a class for expanded clones, and some rows have none.

D gene: -
clone size: once
V gene: TRBV19
J gene: TRBJ2-2
CDR3 protein: CASSPGTLNTGELFF
CDR3 DNA: TGTGCCAGTAGTCCTGGGACCTTGAACACCGGGGAGCTGTTTTTT

D gene: -
clone size: once
V gene: TRBV29-1
J gene: TRBJ1-4
CDR3 protein: CSVEEGVGLFF
CDR3 DNA: TGCAGCGTTGAGGAGGGGGTCGGACTGTTTTTT

D gene: TRBD1
clone size: -
V gene: TRBV28
J gene: TRBJ1-5
CDR3 protein: CASSLSRGTGLNQPQHF
CDR3 DNA: TGTGCCAGCAGTCTCTCTCGGGGGACAGGGCTAAATCAGCCCCAGCATTTT

D gene: -
clone size: -
V gene: TRBV6-2/TRBV6-3
J gene: TRBJ2-6
CDR3 protein: CASRSILSGANVLTF
CDR3 DNA: TGTGCCAGCAGATCGATCCTCTCTGGGGCCAACGTCCTGACTTTC

D gene: -
clone size: -
V gene: TRBV2
J gene: TRBJ2-7
CDR3 protein: CASSVGGFYEQYF
CDR3 DNA: TGTGCCAGCAGTGTCGGAGGGTTCTACGAGCAGTACTTC

D gene: -
clone size: -
V gene: TRBV29-1
J gene: TRBJ2-7
CDR3 protein: CSVVLSSYEQYF
CDR3 DNA: TGCAGCGTTGTTCTCAGCTCCTACGAGCAGTACTTC

D gene: -
clone size: few
V gene: TRBV2
J gene: TRBJ1-6
CDR3 protein: CASSDSSSYNSPLHF
CDR3 DNA: TGTGCCAGCAGTGACAGTAGCTCCTATAATTCACCCCTCCACTTT

D gene: -
clone size: -
V gene: TRBV2
J gene: TRBJ1-5
CDR3 protein: CASSEGDADQPQHF
CDR3 DNA: TGTGCCAGCAGTGAGGGGGACGCCGATCAGCCCCAGCATTTT

D gene: -
clone size: few
V gene: TRBV27
J gene: TRBJ1-1
CDR3 protein: CASRGGGQNTEAFF
CDR3 DNA: TGTGCCAGCAGGGGCGGTGGGCAGAACACTGAAGCTTTCTTT

D gene: TRBD1
clone size: few
V gene: TRBV19
J gene: TRBJ1-5
CDR3 protein: CASSIVTGGGQPQHF
CDR3 DNA: TGTGCCAGTAGTATAGTAACAGGGGGGGGTCAGCCCCAGCATTTT

D gene: -
clone size: many
V gene: TRBV25-1
J gene: TRBJ2-3
CDR3 protein: CASSELRNADTQYF
CDR3 DNA: TGTGCCAGCAGTGAATTACGGAACGCAGATACGCAGTATTTT

D gene: -
clone size: few
V gene: TRBV11-3
J gene: TRBJ1-4
CDR3 protein: CASRSRVGSEKLFF
CDR3 DNA: TGTGCCAGCAGAAGCCGGGTAGGGAGTGAAAAACTGTTTTTT

D gene: -
clone size: many
V gene: TRBV11-2
J gene: TRBJ2-5
CDR3 protein: CASSLKQDFQETQYF
CDR3 DNA: TGTGCCAGCAGCTTAAAGCAGGACTTCCAAGAGACCCAGTACTTC

D gene: -
clone size: -
V gene: TRBV20-1
J gene: TRBJ2-2
CDR3 protein: CSAVTNTGELFF
CDR3 DNA: TGCAGTGCTGTAACCAACACCGGGGAGCTGTTTTTT

D gene: TRBD1
clone size: many
V gene: TRBV7-3
J gene: TRBJ2-3
CDR3 protein: CASSLRTGVSDTQYF
CDR3 DNA: TGTGCCAGCAGCTTACGGACAGGGGTGTCAGATACGCAGTATTTT

D gene: TRBD1
clone size: -
V gene: TRBV7-8
J gene: TRBJ1-6
CDR3 protein: CASSQPGGSSPLHF
CDR3 DNA: TGTGCCAGCAGCCAACCAGGGGGCAGTTCACCCCTCCACTTT

D gene: -
clone size: -
V gene: TRBV12-3/TRBV12-4
J gene: TRBJ1-1
CDR3 protein: CASSLWGSTEAFF
CDR3 DNA: TGTGCCAGCAGTTTATGGGGTAGCACTGAAGCTTTCTTT

D gene: TRBD2
clone size: few
V gene: TRBV28
J gene: TRBJ2-7
CDR3 protein: CASSPSGLAGGLAYEQYF
CDR3 DNA: TGTGCCAGCAGTCCCTCGGGACTAGCGGGAGGGTTGGCCTACGAGCAGTACTTC

D gene: TRBD1
clone size: once
V gene: TRBV2
J gene: TRBJ2-2
CDR3 protein: CASSVGQANDGELFF
CDR3 DNA: TGTGCCAGCAGCGTGGGACAGGCGAACGACGGGGAGCTGTTTTTT

D gene: -
clone size: -
V gene: TRBV6-1
J gene: TRBJ1-2
CDR3 protein: CASSEGEGRLHGYTF
CDR3 DNA: TGTGCCAGCAGTGAAGGAGAGGGACGATTACACGGCTACACCTTC

D gene: -
clone size: -
V gene: TRBV19
J gene: TRBJ2-2
CDR3 protein: CASSISGISGELFF
CDR3 DNA: TGTGCCAGTAGTATATCCGGGATAAGCGGGGAGCTGTTTTTT

D gene: -
clone size: many
V gene: TRBV5-4
J gene: TRBJ2-5
CDR3 protein: CASSLDRVQETQYF
CDR3 DNA: TGTGCCAGCAGCTTGGACAGGGTACAAGAGACCCAGTACTTC

D gene: -
clone size: -
V gene: TRBV7-2
J gene: TRBJ2-2
CDR3 protein: CASSFNTGELFF
CDR3 DNA: TGTGCCAGCAGCTTTAACACCGGGGAGCTGTTTTTT

D gene: -
clone size: -
V gene: TRBV25-1
J gene: TRBJ1-4
CDR3 protein: CASSEYPGSATNEKLFF
CDR3 DNA: TGTGCCAGCAGTGAATATCCGGGTTCGGCAACTAATGAAAAACTGTTTTTT

D gene: -
clone size: many
V gene: TRBV7-8
J gene: TRBJ1-5
CDR3 protein: CASSSNTGDQPQHF
CDR3 DNA: TGTGCCAGCAGCTCTAACACGGGTGATCAGCCCCAGCATTTT

D gene: TRBD1
clone size: -
V gene: TRBV10-3
J gene: TRBJ2-7
CDR3 protein: CAISRDSPYEQYF
CDR3 DNA: TGTGCCATCAGTAGGGACAGCCCCTACGAGCAGTACTTC

D gene: TRBD1
clone size: -
V gene: TRBV24-1
J gene: TRBJ1-2
CDR3 protein: CATSASGGSGYTF
CDR3 DNA: TGTGCCACCAGTGCCTCAGGGGGCTCTGGCTACACCTTC

D gene: TRBD1
clone size: -
V gene: TRBV29-1
J gene: TRBJ2-7
CDR3 protein: CSVETRTGMLYEQYF
CDR3 DNA: TGCAGCGTTGAGACTCGGACAGGGATGTTGTACGAGCAGTACTTC

D gene: -
clone size: few
V gene: TRBV7-9
J gene: TRBJ2-5
CDR3 protein: CASSLGFQETQYF
CDR3 DNA: TGTGCCAGCAGCTTAGGATTCCAAGAGACCCAGTACTTC

D gene: TRBD1
clone size: many
V gene: TRBV20-1
J gene: TRBJ1-1
CDR3 protein: CSARGQTGGRTEAFF
CDR3 DNA: TGCAGTGCTAGAGGCCAGACAGGGGGGCGGACTGAAGCTTTCTTT

D gene: -
clone size: -
V gene: TRBV4-2
J gene: TRBJ1-1
CDR3 protein: CASSQDHGGGTEAFF
CDR3 DNA: TGTGCCAGCAGCCAAGATCATGGGGGGGGGACTGAAGCTTTCTTT

D gene: -
clone size: -
V gene: TRBV20-1
J gene: TRBJ2-1
CDR3 protein: CSARSPFGLDNEQFF
CDR3 DNA: TGCAGTGCTAGAAGCCCGTTTGGACTCGACAATGAGCAGTTCTTC

D gene: -
clone size: -
V gene: TRBV29-1
J gene: TRBJ1-3
CDR3 protein: CSVVNAAGNTIYF
CDR3 DNA: TGCAGCGTTGTCAATGCTGCAGGAAACACCATATATTTT

D gene: -
clone size: few
V gene: TRBV10-2
J gene: TRBJ1-1
CDR3 protein: CASNGGSNTEAFF
CDR3 DNA: TGCGCCAGCAACGGGGGGTCGAACACTGAAGCTTTCTTT

D gene: -
clone size: many
V gene: TRBV25-1
J gene: TRBJ1-2
CDR3 protein: CASSGRLRGVHGYTF
CDR3 DNA: TGTGCCAGCAGTGGTCGACTGCGGGGAGTTCATGGCTACACCTTC

D gene: TRBD1
clone size: -
V gene: TRBV19
J gene: TRBJ2-7
CDR3 protein: CASSPQGQGDYEQYF
CDR3 DNA: TGTGCCAGTAGCCCTCAGGGACAGGGGGACTACGAGCAGTACTTC

D gene: TRBD2
clone size: many
V gene: TRBV19
J gene: TRBJ2-5
CDR3 protein: CASSGGTRLQETQYF
CDR3 DNA: TGTGCCAGTAGTGGGGGGACTAGACTCCAAGAGACCCAGTACTTC

D gene: TRBD1
clone size: -
V gene: TRBV9
J gene: TRBJ1-2
CDR3 protein: CAGSIAGGEGGYTF
CDR3 DNA: TGTGCCGGCAGCATAGCAGGGGGAGAGGGTGGCTACACCTTC

D gene: -
clone size: -
V gene: TRBV15
J gene: TRBJ2-7
CDR3 protein: CATSREGSSYEQYF
CDR3 DNA: TGTGCCACCAGCAGAGAAGGCTCTTCCTACGAGCAGTACTTC

D gene: -
clone size: many
V gene: TRBV5-4
J gene: TRBJ2-5
CDR3 protein: CASSPWGETQYF
CDR3 DNA: TGTGCCAGCAGCCCCTGGGGTGAGACCCAGTACTTC

D gene: -
clone size: many
V gene: TRBV19
J gene: TRBJ2-7
CDR3 protein: CASNTGDGSYEQYF
CDR3 DNA: TGTGCCAGTAACACCGGGGACGGCTCCTACGAGCAGTACTTC

D gene: -
clone size: -
V gene: TRBV15
J gene: TRBJ1-1
CDR3 protein: CATSLDQNTEAFF
CDR3 DNA: TGTGCCACCAGTCTAGATCAGAACACTGAAGCTTTCTTT

D gene: -
clone size: many
V gene: TRBV5-1
J gene: TRBJ1-1
CDR3 protein: CASSQLVQGNTEAFF
CDR3 DNA: TGCGCCAGCAGCCAATTGGTTCAGGGGAACACTGAAGCTTTCTTT

D gene: TRBD2
clone size: -
V gene: TRBV7-3
J gene: TRBJ2-2
CDR3 protein: CASRGTSNAGELFF
CDR3 DNA: TGTGCCAGCAGGGGGACTAGCAACGCCGGGGAGCTGTTTTTT

D gene: -
clone size: -
V gene: TRBV6-5
J gene: TRBJ2-3
CDR3 protein: CASSYLRNTDTQYF
CDR3 DNA: TGTGCCAGCAGTTACCTCCGGAACACAGATACGCAGTATTTT

D gene: -
clone size: -
V gene: TRBV19
J gene: TRBJ2-3
CDR3 protein: CASRADTQYF
CDR3 DNA: TGTGCCAGTAGGGCAGATACGCAGTATTTT

D gene: TRBD2
clone size: many
V gene: TRBV10-3
J gene: TRBJ2-7
CDR3 protein: CAISGSASGSYEQYF
CDR3 DNA: TGTGCCATCAGTGGGTCGGCTAGCGGATCCTACGAGCAGTACTTC

D gene: TRBD1
clone size: -
V gene: TRBV19
J gene: TRBJ1-2
CDR3 protein: CASSIATGTDYGYTF
CDR3 DNA: TGTGCCAGTAGTATAGCGACAGGGACGGACTATGGCTACACCTTC